The 31 T cell receptor beta chains given below trace back to one sample, sequenced in a study of T cell responses to AZD1222 COVID-19 vaccine. Some clones are missing from TCRdb's copy, which holds only in-frame ones; the method was immunoSEQ multiplex PCR. Found here are 65,000 to 75,000 clones, roughly 75% of them singletons; the top ten hold approximately 47%. The sample in question was peripheral blood, obtained 28 days after the second AZD1222 dose. The receptors come from an adult who received the AZD1222 COVID-19 vaccine.

This chain's CDR3 is CASSQDPSGAQETQYF. CDR3 DNA sequence: TGTGCCAGCAGCCAAGATCCTAGCGGGGCTCAAGAGACCCAGTACTTC. V is TRBV3-1 (or the pseudogene TRBV3-2) and J is TRBJ2-5, with 9 bases lining up with TRBD2. V lost 0 bases, J lost 2 bases, and 4 bases stayed unmatched. In germline, CDR1 is LGHDT, CDR2 YNNKEL (reference sequence). The CDR3 covers 16 residues.

This clone was counted once. At the DNA level, this CDR3 is encoded by other sequences in the same sample as well. This chain links TRBV27 with TRBJ1-6; D remains unclear. The germline V gene encodes CDR1 MNHEY and CDR2 SMNVEV (reference sequence). Trimming removed 4 bases from V and 0 bases from J, with 1 base in between. The CDR3 spans 13 residues. This chain's CDR3 is CASSSSYNSPLHF. DNA of the CDR3: TGTGCCAGCAGTTCCTCCTATAATTCACCCCTCCACTTT.

This chain joins TRBV30 and TRBJ2-3; 14 bases align to TRBD2. This CDR3 contains 17 residues. The V gene's germline CDR1 is GTSNPN and CDR2 SVGIG (reference sequence). V lost 1 base, J lost 8 bases, and 11 bases stayed unmatched. The CDR3 bases are TGTGCCTGGAGTGCCGGACTAGCGGGGGGCCCTTCATCTACGCAGTATTTT. As protein: CAWSAGLAGGPSSTQYF.

Only one count was recorded for this clone. The CDR3 loop is CASSQGAWGYTF. Here the CDR3 DNA reads TGTGCCAGCAGTCAGGGGGCATGGGGCTACACCTTC. The rearrangement joins TRBV12-3 or TRBV12-4 to TRBJ1-2, with TRBD1 identical over 8 bases. The V and J ends lost 5 bases and 8 bases, in that order; junction bases with no gene match: 4. CDR3 length: 12 amino acids.

The rearrangement uses TRBV10-3 and TRBJ1-2, with D perhaps TRBD1 (5 bases). The CDR3 contains 14 residues. Germline V lookup: CDR1 ENHRY, CDR2 SYGVKD. Deletions cut 2 bases from V and 7 bases from J, with 14 bases between. The CDR3 sequence is CAISEEQVSGGYTF. Here the CDR3 DNA reads TGTGCCATCAGTGAGGAACAGGTCTCGGGTGGCTACACCTTC.

This chain connects TRBV7-8 to TRBJ1-3; a possible D gene is TRBD1 (5 bases). This CDR3 contains 15 residues. The V end was cut by 3 bases, the J end by 2 bases, with 11 bases between. Per the germline V gene, CDR1 is SGHVS and CDR2 is FQNEAQ. The CDR3 coding sequence is TGTGCCAGCAGCTTTGACAGTCGAACTGGAAACACCATATATTTT. This sequence encodes CASSFDSRTGNTIYF.

The rearrangement uses TRBV9 and TRBJ1-2; 9 nucleotides line up with TRBD1. The CDR3 totals 14 residues. Germline assignment: CDR1 SGDLS and CDR2 YYNGEE. V trimming: 3 bases; J trimming: 8 bases; junction bases outside the gene matches: 8. The CDR3 DNA reads as TGTGCCAGCAGCGAAATACAGGGGGCGAACGGCTACACCTTC. Translation: CASSEIQGANGYTF. Together with reference TRBV9 and TRBJ1-2, the CDR3 gives the full variable domain: DSGVTQTPKHLITATGQRVTLRCSPRSGDLSVYWYQQSLDQGLQFLIQYYNGEERAKGNILERFSAQQFPDLHSELNLSSLELGDSALYFCASSEIQGANGYTFGSGTRLTVV.

The rearrangement joins TRBV30 to TRBJ1-3; no clear D gene. V lost 4 bases, J lost 5 bases, and 9 bases lay in between. Germline lookup yields CDR1 GTSNPN and CDR2 SVGIG (reference sequence). This CDR3 is built from 12 residues. CDR3 in amino acids: CAWIPWRNTIYF. The CDR3 nucleotides are TGTGCCTGGATCCCTTGGAGAAACACCATATATTTT.

This clone was observed a handful of times. The rearrangement joins TRBV7-9 to TRBJ1-4; D may be TRBD1 (6 bases). Trimming stripped 5 bases from V and 6 bases from J, with 19 bases between. The CDR3 covers 16 residues. CDR1 SEHNR and CDR2 FQNEAQ come from the germline V gene (reference sequence). CDR3 DNA sequence: TGTGCCAGCAGCCCCTGGGGGGGGCGAGGGGATGAAAAACTGTTTTTT. Protein: CASSPWGGRGDEKLFF.

As DNA, the CDR3 is TGTGCCAGCAGTTTGGCGCCAGCTAACTATGGCTACACCTTC. It is translated as CASSLAPANYGYTF. The J gene is TRBJ1-2, the V gene TRBV28; D is unresolved. V was shortened by 3 bases and J by 0 bases, with 8 bases between the two germline ends. Germline CDR1 is MDHEN and CDR2 is SYDVKM. The CDR3 is 14 residues long.

This chain connects TRBV5-1 to TRBJ1-2; maybe TRBD1 (5 bases). The CDR3 runs to 15 residues. Germline V gene data show CDR1 as SGHRS and CDR2 as YFSETQ. Trimming took 0 bases from V and 4 from J, leaving 13 bases between them. The CDR3 DNA reads TGCGCCAGCAGCTTGGATCCAGGAGGGGCCTATGGCTACACCTTC. Protein: CASSLDPGGAYGYTF.

In regard to this clone: Other DNA variants within this sample encode the same CDR3. The chain couples TRBV28 to TRBJ2-7; D remains unclear. The germline gives CDR1 MDHEN, CDR2 SYDVKM. Trimming pared 3 bases from V and 1 base from J, leaving 4 bases between. This CDR3 region has 12 residues. The CDR3 sequence: CASSLGSYEQYF. The CDR3 DNA sequence: TGTGCCAGCAGTTTGGGGTCCTACGAGCAGTACTTC.

The genes are TRBV6-5 and TRBJ1-4; D is possibly TRBD1 (6 bases). Germline CDR1 is MNHEY and CDR2 is SVGAGI. Trimming shortened V by 11 bases and J by 6 bases, and 16 bases separated the two germline ends. CDR3 length equals 13 residues. CDR3 sequence reads: CACRVRGDEKLFF. As DNA, the CDR3 is TGTGCCTGTCGAGTCAGGGGCGATGAAAAACTGTTTTTT.

V usage is TRBV19 and J usage is TRBJ2-1, with D perhaps matching TRBD1 (6 bases). Trimming took 6 bases from V and 7 from J, leaving 16 bases between them. Per the germline V gene, CDR1 is LNHDA and CDR2 is SQIVND (reference sequence). The CDR3 spans 14 residues. CDR3 in amino acids: CASREAGVRNEQFF. The CDR3 nucleotides read TGTGCCAGTAGAGAGGCAGGGGTCCGGAATGAGCAGTTCTTC.

This clone was recorded once. The V and J genes are TRBV2 and TRBJ2-7; tentatively, D is TRBD1 or TRBD2 (5 bases each). V shed 6 bases and J shed 2 bases, with 14 bases lying between them. The CDR3 consists of 14 residues. The germline V gene encodes CDR1 SNHLY and CDR2 FYNNEI. CDR3 nucleotides: TGTGCCAGCAGGGACCGGGGCATTGCCTACGAGCAGTACTTC. Amino acids: CASRDRGIAYEQYF.

J is TRBJ2-1 and V is TRBV27, with D perhaps matching TRBD2 (6 bases). V shed 5 bases and J shed 5 bases, with 16 bases lying between them. CDR1 and CDR2 (germline): MNHEY, SMNVEV (reference sequence). CDR3 length: 15 residues. CDR3 loop: CASSPGSSQNNEQFF. Here the CDR3 DNA reads TGTGCCAGCAGTCCCGGGAGTTCGCAAAACAATGAGCAGTTCTTC.

This clone was counted once. V and J are TRBV5-6 and TRBJ1-2, with D hard to call. The CDR3 is made up of 14 amino acids. V gave up 2 bases and J gave up 2 bases, with 10 bases separating them. CDR1 is SGHDT, CDR2 YYEEEE, per germline. This CDR3 reads CASSFETLNYGYTF. DNA of the CDR3: TGTGCCAGCAGCTTTGAGACGTTGAACTATGGCTACACCTTC.

V usage is TRBV7-8 and J usage is TRBJ1-2, with TRBD1 identical over 9 bases. Germline trimming cut 5 bases from V and 5 bases from J; bases unmatched to any gene: 6. CDR1 SGHVS and CDR2 FQNEAQ come from the germline V gene. CDR3 length: 14 amino acids. DNA of the CDR3: TGTGCCAGCAGCCTAGAGGGACAGGGATATGGCTACACCTTC. This encodes CASSLEGQGYGYTF. Full variable domain (remainder filled in from reference TRBV7-8 and TRBJ1-2): GAGVSQSPRYKVAKRGQDVALRCDPISGHVSLFWYQQALGQGPEFLTYFQNEAQLDKSGLPSDRFFAERPEGSVSTLKIQRTQQEDSAVYLCASSLEGQGYGYTFGSGTRLTVV.

This chain uses TRBV2 with TRBJ1-5; no clear D gene. The germline gives CDR1 SNHLY, CDR2 FYNNEI. The ends were cut back, 7 bases at V and 0 bases at J, with 7 bases in the middle. The CDR3 is made up of 13 amino acids. CDR3 sequence: CASKRFSNQPQHF. The CDR3 nucleotides read TGTGCCAGCAAGAGATTTAGCAATCAGCCCCAGCATTTT. The whole variable domain, remainder taken from reference TRBV2 and TRBJ1-5, is EPEVTQTPSHQVTQMGQEVILRCVPISNHLYFYWYRQILGQKVEFLVSFYNNEISEKSEIFDDQFSVERPDGSNFTLKIRSTKLEDSAMYFCASKRFSNQPQHFGDGTRLSIL.

The chain recombines TRBV3-1 (or the pseudogene TRBV3-2) with TRBJ2-2; 8 bases match TRBD2. CDR1 and CDR2 from the germline V gene are LGHDT and YNNKEL (reference sequence). The CDR3 has 16 residues. V lost 3 bases and J lost 1; bases outside the gene matches: 4. CDR3 coding DNA: TGTGCCAGCAGCCACCCAGCGGGGGTGAACACCGGGGAGCTGTTTTTT. Its protein product is CASSHPAGVNTGELFF.

This chain joins TRBV6-5 and TRBJ2-1; no reliable D call. The CDR3 sequence is 14 residues long. Trimming took off 5 bases at V and 5 bases at J, with 13 bases between the two ends. Looked up from germline, CDR1 is MNHEY and CDR2 is SVGAGI. The CDR3 DNA follows: TGTGCCAGCAGTCTCAATCGGGTGGACAATGAGCAGTTCTTC. This gives the protein CASSLNRVDNEQFF.

The table lists this clone with a few counts. The J gene is TRBJ1-1, the V gene TRBV7-9; D gene unclear. Trimming cost V 6 bases and J 1 base, with 15 bases left between them. The CDR3 is 15 amino acids. The germline V gene encodes CDR1 SEHNR and CDR2 FQNEAQ (reference sequence). The CDR3 region is CASSYTGWGNTEAFF. CDR3 in DNA: TGTGCCAGCAGTTACACGGGGTGGGGGAACACTGAAGCTTTCTTT.

This chain connects TRBV30 to TRBJ2-1; the match to TRBD2 covers 10 bases. Germline V gene sequence: CDR1 GTSNPN, CDR2 SVGIG (reference sequence). With 3 bases clipped from V and 9 bases from J, the junction kept 20 bases outside the gene matches. This CDR3 spans 18 amino acids. CDR3 nucleotides: TGTGCCTGGAGGCCCGGGGTGGGCCTAGCGGGAGAATCGGGTGAGCAGTTCTTC. As protein: CAWRPGVGLAGESGEQFF.

This chain uses TRBV4-2 with TRBJ2-1; 13 nucleotides align to TRBD2. V shed 4 bases and J 4 bases; nucleotides not matched to a gene: 10. The germline CDR1 and CDR2 sequences are LGHNA and YNFKEQ. This CDR3 has 18 residues. The CDR3 bases are TGTGCCAGCAGCCGAAAGACTAGCGGGAGGCCCTTTTACAATGAGCAGTTCTTC. Translated: CASSRKTSGRPFYNEQFF.

This clone was recorded once. This rearrangement joins TRBV11-2 to TRBJ2-7; perhaps TRBD1 as D (6 bases). CDR3 length: 14 residues. Between the trimmed V and J ends, which lost 5 bases and 2 bases, there was a span of 13 bases. Germline V lookup: CDR1 SGHAT, CDR2 FQNNGV. The CDR3 here is CASSAARTAYEQYF. The CDR3 bases are TGTGCCAGCAGCGCCGCCCGGACAGCCTACGAGCAGTACTTC.

The rearrangement links TRBV10-3 to TRBJ2-4; 8 nucleotides match TRBD1. Germline-derived CDR1 and CDR2 are ENHRY and SYGVKD. V lost 7 bases to trimming and J lost 5 bases; unmatched junction nucleotides: 4. This CDR3 region has 13 residues. The chain's CDR3 is CAIKDRDENIQYF. For the CDR3, the DNA is TGTGCCATCAAGGACAGGGACGAAAACATTCAGTACTTC.

V and J are TRBV3-1 (or the pseudogene TRBV3-2) and TRBJ1-1; D perhaps matches TRBD1 (5 bases). CDR3 length: 14 amino acids. Germline V gene data show CDR1 as LGHDT and CDR2 as YNNKEL (reference sequence). V was clipped by 4 bases and J by 1 base, with 10 bases between them. CDR3 DNA sequence: TGTGCCAGCAGCCCCATGGGGGAGAACACTGAAGCTTTCTTT. The encoded protein is CASSPMGENTEAFF.

The J gene is TRBJ1-5, the V gene TRBV6-6; D unresolved. The CDR3 contains 13 residues. With 4 bases removed from V and 4 bases from J, the gap between germline ends came to 8 bases. The germline CDR1 and CDR2 sequences are MNHNY and SVGAGI (reference sequence). The CDR3 DNA follows: TGTGCCAGCAGTTTAGGAAAGAATCAGCCCCAGCATTTT. This sequence encodes CASSLGKNQPQHF.

This clone is a singleton in its sample. This chain uses TRBV11-2 with TRBJ2-5; perhaps TRBD2 as D (5 bases). V lost 0 bases to trimming and J lost 4 bases, with 12 bases between them. Looked up from germline, CDR1 is SGHAT and CDR2 is FQNNGV. The CDR3 totals 15 residues. The CDR3 here is CASSLEFSGRETQYF. The CDR3 DNA reads as TGTGCCAGCAGCTTAGAGTTTTCGGGGAGAGAGACCCAGTACTTC.

This clone appeared a single time. This chain connects TRBV4-1 to TRBJ1-4; D possibly corresponds to TRBD1 (5 bases). The CDR3 contains 16 residues. V was shortened by 4 bases and J by 6 bases, with 18 bases between the two germline ends. CDR1 is MGHRA and CDR2 is YSYEKL in the germline V gene. CDR3 in DNA: TGCGCCAGCAGCCGCGGGACGGCAGCGGCTGATGAAAAACTGTTTTTT. It specifies CASSRGTAAADEKLFF.

The chain carries TRBV28 and TRBJ2-4, with TRBD2 matching 7 bases. V was pared by 8 bases and J by 0 bases, with 10 bases of the junction left unmatched. The germline CDR1 and CDR2 sequences are MDHEN and SYDVKM. The CDR3 contains 16 residues. CDR3 bases: TGTGCCAGCGGGGGGGACGGGACGTTAGCCAAAAACATTCAGTACTTC. Its protein product is CASGGDGTLAKNIQYF.